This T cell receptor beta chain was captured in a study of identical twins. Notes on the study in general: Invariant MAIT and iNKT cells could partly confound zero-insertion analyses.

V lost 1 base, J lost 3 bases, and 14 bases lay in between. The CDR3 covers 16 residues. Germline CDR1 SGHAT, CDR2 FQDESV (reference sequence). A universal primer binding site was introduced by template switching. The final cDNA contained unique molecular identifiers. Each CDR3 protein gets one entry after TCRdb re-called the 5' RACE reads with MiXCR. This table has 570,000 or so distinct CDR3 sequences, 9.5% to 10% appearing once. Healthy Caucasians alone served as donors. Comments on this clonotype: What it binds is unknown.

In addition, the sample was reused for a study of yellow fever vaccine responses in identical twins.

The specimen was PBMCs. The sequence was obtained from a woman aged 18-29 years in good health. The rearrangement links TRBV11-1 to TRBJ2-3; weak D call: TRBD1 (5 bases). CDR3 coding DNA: TGTGCCAGCAGCTTAGACCTCGACAGTCTAACAGATACGCAGTATTTT. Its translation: CASSLDLDSLTDTQYF.